Described below is a single TCR beta chain sequence and its context. These data belong to a study of blood T cell repertoires in COVID-19. TCRdb's table, derived via immunoSEQ multiplex PCR, lists solely in-frame clones and lacks some. Counted here are about 310,000 clones, approximately 87% occurring once; the ten biggest clones make up under 3.5%. This CDR3 region has 16 residues. From germline, CDR1 is LNHNV and CDR2 YYDKDF (reference sequence). V was pared by 4 bases and J by 4 bases, with 8 bases of the junction left unmatched. Material for sequencing was peripheral blood. The origin of this receptor is a woman in her 30s with COVID-19, enrolled during active disease. This rearrangement joins TRBV15 to TRBJ2-3; 10 bases match TRBD2. CDR3 loop: CATSMSGRAPSDTQYF. Written as DNA, the CDR3 is TGTGCCACCAGCATGAGCGGGAGGGCCCCTTCAGATACGCAGTATTTT.